The 21 T cell receptor beta chains reported below all come from one sample, sequenced in a study of blood T cells in healthy people across ages. For the second PCR, which ran for about 6 to 11 cycles, a sample-barcoded 5' primer and a J-beta primer mix were used. MiXCR, run by TCRdb on the 5' RACE reads, gives a single entry per CDR3 protein. The profile covers over 450,000 distinct CDR3 sequences, with nearly 25% appearing a single time and around 10% taken by the ten largest. The same specimen was also included in a second study, on T cells of mothers and their children.

Source material: blood. The receptor set was obtained from a boy between 10 and 17 years old in good health.

The rearrangement links TRBV4-3 to TRBJ2-7, with a possible D match to TRBD1 (6 bases). CDR3 length equals 18 residues. Germline V lookup: CDR1 LGHNA, CDR2 YSLEER. Trimming stripped 1 base from V and 4 bases from J, with 23 bases between. The chain's CDR3 is CASSQGYHRAPGSYEQYF. The DNA for the CDR3 is TGCGCCAGCAGCCAAGGATACCACAGGGCCCCAGGATCATACGAGCAGTACTTC.

The chain carries TRBV7-2 and TRBJ2-5, with D perhaps TRBD2 (6 bases). The DNA end is a closer match to TRBJ2-7, so the J assignment may be wrong. The CDR3 runs 15 residues. The germline gives CDR1 SGHTA, CDR2 FQGNSA. CDR3 sequence: CASSLRAGRSNEQYF. In DNA form, the CDR3 reads TGTGCCAGCAGCTTAAGGGCAGGGAGGTCGAACGAGCAGTACTTC.

In its sample, this clonotype was seen a few times. The chain has TRBV28 and TRBJ2-5; D is possibly TRBD1 (5 bases). The J call may not be correct, given that the DNA end is closer to TRBJ2-7. The CDR3 spans 14 residues. The germline gives CDR1 MDHEN, CDR2 SYDVKM. CDR3 loop: CASSLFQGTYEQYF. In DNA, the CDR3 is TGTGCCAGCAGTTTATTCCAGGGTACCTACGAGCAGTACTTC.

V and J are TRBV20-1 and TRBJ2-1; possible D gene TRBD2, 6 bases. Germline V lookup: CDR1 DFQATT, CDR2 SNEGSKA (reference sequence). The CDR3 has 14 amino acids. Trimming stripped 3 bases from V and 3 bases from J, with 12 bases between. CDR3 loop: CSARGLRDYNEQFF. CDR3 DNA: TGCAGTGCTAGGGGTCTGCGGGACTACAATGAGCAGTTCTTC.

The chain carries TRBV24-1 and TRBJ1-5; 8 bases line up with TRBD1. Germline CDR1 and CDR2: KGHDR and SFDVKD. J gave up 7 bases and V 3 bases, and 4 bases lay outside the gene matches. The length of the CDR3 is 14 residues. The CDR3 DNA is TGTGCCACCAGTGATGGACAGGGCGGGCAGCCCCAGCATTTT. This codes for CATSDGQGGQPQHF.

This clonotype occurred a few times. The chain joins TRBV6-5 to TRBJ2-7, with 12 bases aligning to TRBD1. Germline lookup yields CDR1 MNHEY and CDR2 SVGAGI. The CDR3 length is 15 residues. With 7 bases clipped from V and 4 bases from J, the junction kept 8 bases outside the gene matches. DNA of the CDR3: TGTGCCAGCAAAAAGGGGACAGGGGGCTTGTACGAGCAGTACTTC. It is translated as CASKKGTGGLYEQYF.

This chain joins TRBV30 and TRBJ1-2; TRBD1 matches 10 bases. CDR1 is GTSNPN and CDR2 is SVGIG in the germline V gene (reference sequence). V shed 5 bases and J 7 bases; nucleotides not matched to a gene: 7. The CDR3 has 13 residues. CDR3 nucleotides: TGTGCCTGGGGTATCCGGACAGGGGGTGGCTACACCTTC. Translation gives CAWGIRTGGGYTF.

Details on this clonotype: Germline is not matched at one junction end, which may reflect a read error. The chain employs TRBV7-7 and TRBJ1-1; D uncertain. This CDR3 has 13 amino acids. Looked up from germline, CDR1 is SSHAT and CDR2 is FNYEAQ (reference sequence). The CDR3 bases are TGTGCTAGCAGCCCCCTTGCGGCTAAGGCGGCTTTCTTT. Protein: CASSPLAAKAAFF.

This sequence joins TRBV20-1 and TRBJ1-4; the match to TRBD1 covers 7 bases. V dropped 2 bases and J dropped 8; count of bases not matched to a gene: 5. Germline V gene lookup returns CDR1 DFQATT and CDR2 SNEGSKA (reference sequence). The CDR3 is 13 residues long. CDR3 amino acids: CSARRGLREKLFF. The CDR3 coding sequence is TGCAGTGCTAGAAGGGGGCTGAGGGAAAAACTGTTTTTT.

This clonotype has just a few counts. Written as DNA, the CDR3 is TGTGCCATCAGTGAGTGGCAGGACGGGGGCGAGCAGTACTTC. Encoded protein: CAISEWQDGGEQYF. This chain uses TRBV10-3 with TRBJ2-1, with D possibly TRBD2 on 6 matching bases. The J call is in doubt because the DNA end fits TRBJ2-7 better. This CDR3 region has 14 residues. The germline gives CDR1 ENHRY, CDR2 SYGVKD.

This clonotype was detected ten times or more. The chain is built from TRBV7-2 and TRBJ2-1, with 7 nucleotides matching TRBD2. The CDR3 loop spans 15 amino acids. V was pared by 5 bases and J by 4 bases, with 8 bases of the junction left unmatched. Germline CDR1 is SGHTA and CDR2 is FQGNSA. In nucleotides, the CDR3 is TGTGCCAGCAGCCCCGAGACAGCGGGGTACAATGAGCAGTTCTTC. This codes for CASSPETAGYNEQFF. The full variable domain, completed using reference TRBV7-2 and TRBJ2-1, is GAGVSQSPSNKVTEKGKDVELRCDPISGHTALYWYRQSLGQGLEFLIYFQGNSAPDKSGLPSDRFSAERTGGSVSTLTIQRTQQEDSAVYLCASSPETAGYNEQFFGPGTRLTVL.

This clonotype was counted only a few times. The chain carries TRBV5-1 and TRBJ2-1; TRBD2 agrees at 8 bases. CDR1 and CDR2 from the germline V gene are SGHRS and YFSETQ. The CDR3 has 14 amino acids. Unmatched junction bases numbered 7, after V lost 2 bases and J lost 9 bases. CDR3 in amino acids: CASSLSTSGIEQFF. The CDR3 DNA is TGCGCCAGCAGCTTATCTACTAGCGGAATTGAGCAGTTCTTC.

Concerning this clonotype itself: Possible read error: a much larger clone is one base away. V usage is TRBV7-2 and J usage is TRBJ2-5; D might be TRBD1 or TRBD2, each matching 5 bases. The CDR3 has 16 residues. Germline V gene sequence: CDR1 SGHTA, CDR2 FQGNSA. CDR3 DNA sequence: TGTGCCAGCAGCTTAGCTGGGGGAATGGTCCAAGAGACCCAGTGCTTC. Residues: CASSLAGGMVQETQCF.

This clonotype was seen a handful of times. A junction end diverges from the germline sequence, so it may reflect a read error. The chain couples TRBV5-8 to TRBJ2-5; 7 bases are shared with TRBD2. The CDR3 contains 16 residues. Germline CDR1 is SGHTS and CDR2 is YDEGEE. The CDR3 DNA reads TGTGCCAGCAGCTTGGGGCTAGCGGAATCCCAAGAGACCCAGTGCTTC. It yields the protein CASSLGLAESQETQCF. The full variable domain, with the rest looked up from reference TRBV5-8 and TRBJ2-5, is EAGVTQSPTHLIKTRGQQATLRCSPISGHTSVYWYQQALGLGLQFLLWYDEGEERNRGNFPPRFSGRQFPNYSSELNVNALELEDSALYLCASSLGLAESQETQCFGPGTRLLVL.

V and J are TRBV5-1 and TRBJ2-1; a weak D match, TRBD2 (6 bases). In germline, CDR1 is SGHRS, CDR2 YFSETQ. V lost 2 bases and J 5 bases, leaving 14 bases between the germline ends. This CDR3 is built from 15 residues. The CDR3 DNA reads TGCGCCAGCAGCTTCCGGGCTACGGGGGACAATGAGCAGTTCTTC. Residues: CASSFRATGDNEQFF.

This clonotype showed up just a few times. The chain couples TRBV24-1 to TRBJ2-1, with TRBD1 matching 10 bases. Unmatched junction bases numbered 10, after V lost 4 bases and J lost 8 bases. This CDR3 contains 16 residues. Germline CDR1 and CDR2: KGHDR and SFDVKD. DNA of the CDR3: TGTGCCACCAGTGAGGGGACAGGGGTATTAGGGGATGAGCAGTTCTTC. The encoded protein is CATSEGTGVLGDEQFF.

Only a few counts were recorded for this clonotype. This chain joins TRBV15 and TRBJ1-2; no firm D call. V lost 5 bases, J lost 3 bases, and 16 bases lay in between. The length of the CDR3 is 15 residues. Per the germline V gene, CDR1 is LNHNV and CDR2 is YYDKDF (reference sequence). The CDR3 here is CATSPGFMWDYGYTF. In nucleotides, the CDR3 is TGTGCCACCAGCCCGGGGTTTATGTGGGACTATGGCTACACCTTC.

This clonotype was seen only a few times. This chain uses TRBV6-2 or TRBV6-3 with TRBJ2-5; 7 positions agree with TRBD1. The CDR3 sequence is 14 residues long. CDR1 is MNHEY and CDR2 is SVGEGT in the germline V gene. V trimming: 11 bases; J trimming: 1 base; junction bases outside the gene matches: 10. The CDR3 DNA follows: TGTGCCTGCCGGGCAGGGGGTGTCCAAGAGACCCAGTACTTC. Its translation is CACRAGGVQETQYF.

About this clonotype: The missing conserved phenylalanine or tryptophan at the end of this CDR3 makes a read error likely. The rearrangement links TRBV4-3 to TRBJ2-7, with a tentative D call TRBD2 (6 bases). This CDR3 has 15 residues. Germline values: CDR1 LGHNA, CDR2 YSLEER. CDR3 in DNA: TGCGCTAGCAGACGCACCGTAGCGGCCTCCTACGAGCAGTACTCC. Translated, it gives CASRRTVAASYEQYS.

V usage is TRBV15 and J usage is TRBJ2-7; TRBD1 aligns across 7 bases. The germline gives CDR1 LNHNV, CDR2 YYDKDF (reference sequence). After removal of 0 bases from V and 2 bases from J, the junction contained 4 bases not matched to a gene. The CDR3 is 15 amino acids. CDR3 amino acids: CATSREQDRTYEQYF. Written as DNA, the CDR3 is TGTGCCACCAGCAGAGAACAGGACAGGACCTACGAGCAGTACTTC.

The chain recombines TRBV10-3 with TRBJ1-1; no reliable D call. Deletions cut 4 bases from V and 1 base from J, with 7 bases between. In germline, CDR1 is ENHRY, CDR2 SYGVKD. The CDR3 has 13 amino acids. CDR3 sequence: CAISAGPNTEAFF. The CDR3 DNA is TGTGCCATCAGTGCCGGTCCGAACACTGAAGCTTTCTTT.